This entry is about one TCR beta chain. Its antigen is as yet unknown. This sample is drawn from a study of T-cell reconstitution after alpha-beta-depleted transplantation in children. Overall study findings and caveats: A year had passed since transplant, and T-cell counts and diversity by then came mostly from newly produced T cells. Expanded graft clones numbering several hundred reportedly gave rise to alpha-beta T cells about two months after transplant.

Preparation of the TCRbeta library involved a method that used unique molecular identifiers. TCRdb re-derived calls from the PCR reads in MiXCR, one entry per CDR3 protein. The sample yields approximately 500,000 distinct CDR3 sequences, 27% seen once. The source is a boy under two years old with Wiskott-Aldrich syndrome, due to receive a stem cell transplant. The specimen was PBMCs, collected before TCRalphabeta/CD19-depleted stem cell transplant.

CDR3 sequence: CASSFGKRTEEYF. CDR3 nucleotides: TGCGCCAGCAGCTTCGGGAAAAGGACAGAAGAGTACTTC. This chain joins TRBV5-1 and TRBJ2-7, with D maybe TRBD1 (6 bases). CDR1 SGHRS and CDR2 YFSETQ come from the germline V gene. The CDR3 runs 13 residues. The germline V and J ends were trimmed by 2 bases and 11 bases, with 17 bases remaining between them.